This note documents a single TCR beta chain sequence. Its antigen is still unknown. The missing CDR3 end, 3 residues past where the read stops, is filled in from the germline J gene. This entry is derived from a study of Tregs in tolerant kidney transplant recipients. Points from the study as a whole: Findings come from small patient numbers and require larger validation. Biological reproducibility was not directly addressed in this study.

TCRdb keeps only in-frame clones here, not all; method: immunoSEQ multiplex PCR. This table holds roughly 48,000 clones. The CDR3 length is 12 residues. Deletions cut 6 bases from V and 6 bases from J, with 11 bases between. Germline CDR1 MNHEY, CDR2 SVGEGT. The V gene is TRBV6-2 or TRBV6-3, the J gene TRBJ1-1; possibly TRBD1 for D (6 bases). Specimen: CD4+ T cells from blood, collected before the transplant. This clonotype was obtained from a human donor who received a combined kidney and bone marrow transplant. The CDR3 here is CASSRGGAEAFF. The CDR3 DNA, read in part, is TGTGCCAGCAGCCGAGGGGGGGCTGAA.